The T cell receptor (beta chain) under discussion was sequenced for a study of T cell responses to AZD1222 COVID-19 vaccine. Study details: The study pooled second doses at about 4 or about 12 weeks. Study results and limitations: Spike-spanning, vaccine-associated CD4 TCRs were dominant at 160-218 and 743-854.

A word on this clone: The antigen is unknown.

Using immunoSEQ multiplex PCR, the repertoire was profiled, and TCRdb retains in-frame clones only, with some absent. There are some 120,000 clones in the sample; over 75% occur only once, and 1.5% to 2% lies in the top ten. V lost 0 bases and J lost 5, with 13 bases in between. This CDR3 is 15 amino acids long. Germline CDR1 reads SGHTA; CDR2 reads FQGNSA. This TCR derives from an adult in good health. The starting material was peripheral blood, obtained on day 0 of AZD1222 vaccination. The chain is built from TRBV7-2 and TRBJ1-1; D possibly corresponds to TRBD1 (6 bases). The CDR3, as DNA: TGTGCCAGCAGCTTAGCTCTGTTAACAGGGACTGAAGCTTTCTTT. Translating gives CASSLALLTGTEAFF.